The 2 T cell receptor beta chains presented below share a single source sample, sequenced in a study of blood T cells in healthy people across ages. The use of a sample-barcoded 5' primer and a J-beta primer mix characterized a second PCR of about 7 to 12 cycles. From the 5' RACE reads, TCRdb called clonotypes with MiXCR, one entry per CDR3 protein. In the table there are over 1,500,000 distinct CDR3 sequences, around 42% of which are singletons. Specimen: blood. The receptors originated from a human donor in good health.

The genes are TRBV11-3 and TRBJ2-1; no firm D call. This CDR3 contains 13 residues. Germline lookup yields CDR1 SGHNT and CDR2 YENEEA. Trimming took off 2 bases at V and 6 bases at J, with 8 bases between the two ends. CDR3 sequence: CASSLLDGNEQFF. The CDR3 nucleotides read TGTGCCAGCAGCTTACTGGACGGCAATGAGCAGTTCTTC.

The chain carries TRBV5-1 and TRBJ2-1, with 14 bases that match TRBD2. Germline loops: CDR1 SGHRS, CDR2 YFSETQ. V gave up 2 bases and J gave up 3 bases; unmatched junction bases: 4. This CDR3 is 17 amino acids long. CDR3 sequence reads: CASSFGLAGGLYNEQFF. The CDR3 DNA reads TGCGCCAGCAGCTTTGGACTAGCGGGGGGACTCTACAATGAGCAGTTCTTC.